Following are 21 T cell receptor beta chains from one sample sequenced in a study of T cell responses to AZD1222 COVID-19 vaccine (dated by TCRdb to the early 2020s). The library was generated by the immunoSEQ multiplex PCR assay. TCRdb limited this immuneACCESS table to in-frame rearrangements with V and J called. A share of clones is missing; checked studies link under half to unresolved V genes, and the rest is unexplained. The sample contains 150,000 to 200,000 clones, under 95% of them found a single time. 1.3% of the sample is held by the ten biggest clonotypes. The time point tag for this specimen amounts to: baseline before first vaccination. The material was peripheral blood, obtained on day 0 of AZD1222 vaccination. Every receptor here comes from an adult in good health.

The rearrangement joins TRBV19 to TRBJ1-6; D not certain. CDR3 length: 13 amino acids. The germline V and J ends were trimmed by 1 base and 9 bases, with 7 bases remaining between them. Germline CDR1 reads LNHDA; CDR2 reads SQIVND (reference sequence). DNA of the CDR3: TGTGCCAGTAGTATAGGAGTATCTTCACCCCTCCACTTT. The encoded protein is CASSIGVSSPLHF.

The chain's CDR3 is CASSLPYGTQNSPLHF. DNA of the CDR3: TGTGCCAGCAGCTTGCCTTACGGGACCCAGAATTCACCCCTCCACTTT. This chain connects TRBV5-6 to TRBJ1-6; possible D gene TRBD1, 5 bases. The germline CDR1 and CDR2 sequences are SGHDT and YYEEEE. V was pared by 1 base and J by 7 bases, with 15 bases between. The CDR3 length is 16 residues.

V gene TRBV6-5 combines with J gene TRBJ1-2, with TRBD1 matching 7 bases. This CDR3 comprises 11 residues. V lost 10 bases, J lost 3 bases, and 2 bases stayed unmatched. Germline-derived CDR1 and CDR2 are MNHEY and SVGAGI. CDR3 protein: CATTGDYGYTF. DNA of the CDR3: TGTGCCACCACAGGGGACTATGGCTACACCTTC.

Only one count was recorded for this clone. CDR3 region: CASSLGGGADTQYF. In DNA, the CDR3 is TGCGCCAGCAGCTTGGGTGGGGGTGCGGATACGCAGTATTTT. This chain connects TRBV5-1 to TRBJ2-3; TRBD1 or TRBD2 may be the D gene (5 bases each). Trimming cost V 0 bases and J 6 bases, with 11 bases left between them. There are 14 residues in the CDR3. Germline CDR1 and CDR2: SGHRS and YFSETQ.

The chain recombines TRBV6-5 with TRBJ1-1; 12 nucleotides line up with TRBD1. The V gene's germline CDR1 is MNHEY and CDR2 SVGAGI. V was pared by 4 bases and J by 12 bases, with 3 bases of the junction left unmatched. The CDR3 is 12 amino acids. CDR3 loop: CASSSRDRGPFF. The CDR3, as DNA: TGTGCCAGCAGTTCCCGGGACAGGGGGCCTTTCTTT.

The chain links TRBV6-5 to TRBJ1-1; D unresolved. Trimming cost V 6 bases and J 1 base, with 15 bases left between them. This CDR3 region has 15 residues. The germline V gene encodes CDR1 MNHEY and CDR2 SVGAGI. CDR3 residues: CASSPEPARNTEAFF. Here the CDR3 DNA reads TGTGCCAGCAGCCCAGAGCCCGCCAGGAACACTGAAGCTTTCTTT.

This clone was counted only a few times. This chain joins TRBV4-3 and TRBJ1-2; no definite D call. The CDR3 loop spans 11 amino acids. Germline loops: CDR1 LGHNA, CDR2 YSLEER. V lost 5 bases and J lost 6, with 7 bases in between. The DNA for the CDR3 is TGCGCCAGCAGCTCAAGGCATGGCTACACCTTC. Encoded protein: CASSSRHGYTF.

This clone occurred once. The chain carries TRBV7-3 and TRBJ2-1; TRBD2 matches at 9 bases. CDR3 size: 15 residues. Trimming removed 1 base from V and 3 bases from J; junction bases left unmatched: 1. Germline lookup yields CDR1 SGHTA and CDR2 FQGTGA. DNA for the CDR3: TGTGCCAGCAGCTTAAAAGCGGGAGGCTACAATGAGCAGTTCTTC. Amino acid sequence: CASSLKAGGYNEQFF.

The count of this clone is one. This rearrangement joins TRBV3-1 (or the pseudogene TRBV3-2) to TRBJ2-3; the D is unclear. Trimming stripped 2 bases from V and 4 bases from J, with 7 bases between. From germline, CDR1 is LGHDT and CDR2 YNNKEL (reference sequence). The CDR3 runs 13 residues. CDR3: CASSQKPPDTQYF. The CDR3 region has the DNA TGTGCCAGCAGCCAAAAACCTCCAGATACGCAGTATTTT.

This rearrangement joins TRBV30 to TRBJ1-1; TRBD1 agrees at 7 bases. Germline lookup yields CDR1 GTSNPN and CDR2 SVGIG (reference sequence). Trimming removed 0 bases from V and 5 bases from J; junction bases left unmatched: 3. The length of the CDR3 is 13 residues. CDR3: CAWSVLRGTEAFF. CDR3 nucleotides: TGTGCCTGGAGTGTCCTCAGGGGGACTGAAGCTTTCTTT.

The chain employs TRBV30 and TRBJ1-1, with D unclear. V lost 2 bases and J lost 5, with 12 bases in between. This CDR3 region has 13 residues. Germline V gene lookup returns CDR1 GTSNPN and CDR2 SVGIG (reference sequence). The CDR3 DNA sequence: TGTGCCTGGAGTCCCCGTAGGGAGACTGAAGCTTTCTTT. Protein sequence: CAWSPRRETEAFF.

The rearrangement links TRBV6-5 to TRBJ2-1; 8 positions agree with TRBD2. This CDR3 comprises 15 residues. Germline V gives CDR1 MNHEY, CDR2 SVGAGI. V shed 0 bases and J 5 bases; nucleotides not matched to a gene: 3. CDR3 coding DNA: TGTGCCAGCAGTTACTCGGGGCGGGGGGACAATGAGCAGTTCTTC. This codes for CASSYSGRGDNEQFF.

The chain is built from TRBV28 and TRBJ2-7, with 8 bases aligning to TRBD1. This CDR3 is 14 amino acids long. Trimming took 5 bases from V and 2 from J; bases not matched to a gene: 5. Germline V gene lookup returns CDR1 MDHEN and CDR2 SYDVKM. CDR3 loop: CASSTQTGAYEQYF. DNA of the CDR3: TGTGCCAGCAGTACCCAGACAGGGGCCTACGAGCAGTACTTC. The full variable domain, with the rest looked up from reference TRBV28 and TRBJ2-7, is DVKVTQSSRYLVKRTGEKVFLECVQDMDHENMFWYRQDPGLGLRLIYFSYDVKMKEKGDIPEGYSVSREKKERFSLILESASTNQTSMYLCASSTQTGAYEQYFGPGTRLTVT.

J is TRBJ2-2 and V is TRBV4-1; 9 nucleotides match TRBD2. V gave up 4 bases and J gave up 0 bases; unmatched junction bases: 12. CDR3 length equals 19 residues. The germline CDR1 and CDR2 sequences are MGHRA and YSYEKL. The CDR3 nucleotides are TGCGCCAGCAGCCGTAAGAATCCGCTAGCGGGGACGAACACCGGGGAGCTGTTTTTT. It encodes CASSRKNPLAGTNTGELFF.

The rearrangement uses TRBV30 and TRBJ1-2; 7 bases match TRBD1. The CDR3 is 14 residues long. V shed 0 bases, J shed 5 bases, and the junction held 6 bases outside the gene matches. The germline V gene has CDR1 GTSNPN and CDR2 SVGIG (reference sequence). This chain's CDR3 is CAWSVRGTDYGYTF. DNA of the CDR3: TGTGCCTGGAGTGTACGAGGGACAGATTATGGCTACACCTTC.

This sequence joins TRBV29-1 and TRBJ2-1; 7 positions agree with TRBD2. This CDR3 has 13 amino acids. Losses at the gene ends were 7 bases for V and 6 bases for J; bases not matched to a gene: 9. Germline V CDR1 and CDR2: SQVTM, ANQGSEA. The CDR3 DNA follows: TGCAGCGGGCGGTGGGCTAGCGGCAATGAGCAGTTCTTC. Translation: CSGRWASGNEQFF.

V usage is TRBV11-2 and J usage is TRBJ1-1; no firm D call. V lost 5 bases, J lost 0 bases, and 7 bases lay in between. The CDR3 spans 13 residues. Germline lookup yields CDR1 SGHAT and CDR2 FQNNGV. This chain's CDR3 is CASSPDLNTEAFF. Here the CDR3 DNA reads TGTGCCAGCAGCCCCGATTTGAACACTGAAGCTTTCTTT.

As for this clone: At one boundary the junction diverges from the germline segment, which might be a read error. V and J are TRBV7-2 and TRBJ2-1; D assignment may be TRBD1 or TRBD2 (5 bases each). In germline, CDR1 is SGHTA, CDR2 FQGNSA. This CDR3 is built from 15 residues. This chain's CDR3 is CASSLEGYGDRSGIF. The CDR3 nucleotides are TGTGCCAGCAGCTTAGAGGGGTATGGGGATAGATCGGGGATCTTC.

The gene calls are TRBV6-5 and TRBJ1-1, with a possible D match to TRBD1 (5 bases). Trimming removed 8 bases at V and 5 bases at J, with 15 bases between. The CDR3 has 13 residues. Looked up from germline, CDR1 is MNHEY and CDR2 is SVGAGI. In DNA form, the CDR3 reads TGTGCCAGCTTGACTTCAGGGTTGACTGAAGCTTTCTTT. Amino acids: CASLTSGLTEAFF.

This clone occurred once. CDR3 region: CASSSLRTPGGGNTIYF. DNA of the CDR3: TGTGCCAGCAGCTCACTCAGGACTCCTGGAGGTGGAAACACCATATATTTT. V is TRBV5-6 and J is TRBJ1-3; no definite D call. V lost 3 bases and J lost 3, with 19 bases in between. Germline V gene lookup returns CDR1 SGHDT and CDR2 YYEEEE. This CDR3 comprises 17 residues.

The chain recombines TRBV5-6 with TRBJ1-2; 12 bases are a match to TRBD1. Germline loops: CDR1 SGHDT, CDR2 YYEEEE. The CDR3 has 15 residues. The V gene end was trimmed by 10 bases and the J gene end by 4 bases; junction bases not matched to a gene: 11. This CDR3 reads CASGDRGRAFYGYTF. The CDR3 region has the DNA TGTGCCTCGGGGGACAGGGGGCGCGCATTCTATGGCTACACCTTC. Together with reference TRBV5-6 and TRBJ1-2, the CDR3 gives the full variable domain: DAGVTQSPTHLIKTRGQQVTLRCSPKSGHDTVSWYQQALGQGPQFIFQYYEEEERQRGNFPDRFSGHQFPNYSSELNVNALLLGDSALYLCASGDRGRAFYGYTFGSGTRLTVV.